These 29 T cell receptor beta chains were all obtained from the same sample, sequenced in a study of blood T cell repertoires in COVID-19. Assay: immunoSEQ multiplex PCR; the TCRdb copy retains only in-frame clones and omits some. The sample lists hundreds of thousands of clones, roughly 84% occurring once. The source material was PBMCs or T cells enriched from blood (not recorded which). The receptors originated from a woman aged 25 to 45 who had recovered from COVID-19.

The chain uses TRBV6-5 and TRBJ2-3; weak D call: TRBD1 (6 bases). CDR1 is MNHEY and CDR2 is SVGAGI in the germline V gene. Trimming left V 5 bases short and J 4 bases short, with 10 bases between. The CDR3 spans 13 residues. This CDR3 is CASSHTGSDTQYF. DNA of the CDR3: TGTGCCAGCAGTCACACAGGGTCAGATACGCAGTATTTT.

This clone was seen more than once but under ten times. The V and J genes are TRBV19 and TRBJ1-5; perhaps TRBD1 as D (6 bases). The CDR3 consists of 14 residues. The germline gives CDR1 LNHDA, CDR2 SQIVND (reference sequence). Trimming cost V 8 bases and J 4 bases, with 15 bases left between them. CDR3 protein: CASLDRRTNQPQHF. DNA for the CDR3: TGTGCCAGTCTAGACAGGAGAACTAATCAGCCCCAGCATTTT. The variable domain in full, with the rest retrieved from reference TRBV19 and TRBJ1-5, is DGGITQSPKYLFRKEGQNVTLSCEQNLNHDAMYWYRQDPGQGLRLIYYSQIVNDFQKGDIAEGYSVSREKKESFPLTVTSAQKNPTAFYLCASLDRRTNQPQHFGDGTRLSIL.

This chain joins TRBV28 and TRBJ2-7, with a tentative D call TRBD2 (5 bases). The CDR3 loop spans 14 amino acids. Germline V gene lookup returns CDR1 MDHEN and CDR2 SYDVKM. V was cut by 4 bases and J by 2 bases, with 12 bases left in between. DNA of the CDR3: TGTGCCAGCAGTTGGGAGACAACCACCTACGAGCAGTACTTC. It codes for CASSWETTTYEQYF.

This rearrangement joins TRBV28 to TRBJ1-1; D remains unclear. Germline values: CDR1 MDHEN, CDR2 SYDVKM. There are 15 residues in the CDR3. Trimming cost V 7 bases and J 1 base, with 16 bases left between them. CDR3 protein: CASISQPTGNTEAFF. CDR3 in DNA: TGTGCCAGCATCTCCCAACCGACGGGGAACACTGAAGCTTTCTTT.

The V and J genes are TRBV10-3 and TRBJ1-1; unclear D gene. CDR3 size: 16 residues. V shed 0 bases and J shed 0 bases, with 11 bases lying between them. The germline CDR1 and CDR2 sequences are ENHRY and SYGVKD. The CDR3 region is CAISESGGLMNTEAFF. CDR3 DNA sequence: TGTGCCATCAGTGAGTCGGGCGGGCTCATGAACACTGAAGCTTTCTTT.

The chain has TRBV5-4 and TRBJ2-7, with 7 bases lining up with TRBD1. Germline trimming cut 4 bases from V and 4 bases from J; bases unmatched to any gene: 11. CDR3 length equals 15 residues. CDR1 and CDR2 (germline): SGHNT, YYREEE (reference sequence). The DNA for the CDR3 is TGTGCCAGCAGCCTTACAGGGACAGAGAATTACGAGCAGTACTTC. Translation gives CASSLTGTENYEQYF.

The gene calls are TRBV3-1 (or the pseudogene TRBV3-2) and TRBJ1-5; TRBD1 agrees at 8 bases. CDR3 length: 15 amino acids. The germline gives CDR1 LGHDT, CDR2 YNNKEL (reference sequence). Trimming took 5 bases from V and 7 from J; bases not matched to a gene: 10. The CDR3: CASSWGTGGRQPQHF. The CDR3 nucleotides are TGTGCCAGCAGCTGGGGGACAGGAGGTCGACAGCCCCAGCATTTT.

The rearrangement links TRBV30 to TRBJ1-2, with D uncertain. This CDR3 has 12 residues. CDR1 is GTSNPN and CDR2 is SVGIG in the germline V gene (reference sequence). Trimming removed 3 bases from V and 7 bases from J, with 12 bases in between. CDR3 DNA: TGTGCCTGGAGCGTGGCGGGCGGTGGCTACACCTTC. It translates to CAWSVAGGGYTF.

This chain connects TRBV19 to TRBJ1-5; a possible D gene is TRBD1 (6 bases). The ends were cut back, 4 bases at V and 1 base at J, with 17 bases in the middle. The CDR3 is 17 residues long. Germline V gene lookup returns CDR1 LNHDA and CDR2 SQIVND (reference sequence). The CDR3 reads CASSSPTRGSSNQPQHF. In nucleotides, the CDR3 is TGTGCCAGTAGTAGCCCAACCAGGGGATCAAGCAATCAGCCCCAGCATTTT.

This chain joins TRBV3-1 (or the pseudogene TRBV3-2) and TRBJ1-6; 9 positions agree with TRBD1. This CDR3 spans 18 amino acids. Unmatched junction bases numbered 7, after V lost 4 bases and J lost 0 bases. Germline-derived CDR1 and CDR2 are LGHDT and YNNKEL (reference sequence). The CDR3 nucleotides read TGTGCCAGCAGCCGAACCGGGACAGGGAGCTCCTATAATTCACCCCTCCACTTT. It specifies CASSRTGTGSSYNSPLHF.

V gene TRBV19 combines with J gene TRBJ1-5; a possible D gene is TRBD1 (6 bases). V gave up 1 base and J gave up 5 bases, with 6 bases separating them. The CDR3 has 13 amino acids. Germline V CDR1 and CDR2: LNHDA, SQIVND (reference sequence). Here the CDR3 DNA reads TGTGCCAGTAGTATAGCAGGGGATCAGCCCCAGCATTTT. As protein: CASSIAGDQPQHF. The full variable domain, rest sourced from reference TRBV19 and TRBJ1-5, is DGGITQSPKYLFRKEGQNVTLSCEQNLNHDAMYWYRQDPGQGLRLIYYSQIVNDFQKGDIAEGYSVSREKKESFPLTVTSAQKNPTAFYLCASSIAGDQPQHFGDGTRLSIL.

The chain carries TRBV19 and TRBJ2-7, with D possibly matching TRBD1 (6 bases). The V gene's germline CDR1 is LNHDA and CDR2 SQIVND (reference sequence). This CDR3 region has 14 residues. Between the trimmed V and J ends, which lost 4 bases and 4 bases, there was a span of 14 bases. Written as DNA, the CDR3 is TGTGCCAGTAGTAGAGGGTGGGACACTTACGAGCAGTACTTC. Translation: CASSRGWDTYEQYF.

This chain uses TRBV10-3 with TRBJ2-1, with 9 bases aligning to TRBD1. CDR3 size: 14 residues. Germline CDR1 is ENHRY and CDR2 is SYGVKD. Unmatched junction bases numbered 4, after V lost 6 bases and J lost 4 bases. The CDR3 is CAISRQGGYNEQFF. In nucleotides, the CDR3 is TGTGCCATCAGCAGACAGGGGGGATACAATGAGCAGTTCTTC.

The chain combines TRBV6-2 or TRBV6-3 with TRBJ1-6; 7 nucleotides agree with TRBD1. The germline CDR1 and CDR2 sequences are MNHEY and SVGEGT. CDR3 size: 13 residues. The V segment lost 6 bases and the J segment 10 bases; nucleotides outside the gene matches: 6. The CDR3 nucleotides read TGTGCCAGCAGCCTTCAGGGGGTCTCACCCCTCCACTTT. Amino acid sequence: CASSLQGVSPLHF.

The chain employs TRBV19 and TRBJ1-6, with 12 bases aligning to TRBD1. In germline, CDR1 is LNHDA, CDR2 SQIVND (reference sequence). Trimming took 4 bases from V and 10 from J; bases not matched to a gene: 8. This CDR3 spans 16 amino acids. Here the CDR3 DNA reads TGTGCCAGTAGTACCCCGGGACAGGGGGCAGGGTCACCCCTCCACTTT. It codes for CASSTPGQGAGSPLHF.

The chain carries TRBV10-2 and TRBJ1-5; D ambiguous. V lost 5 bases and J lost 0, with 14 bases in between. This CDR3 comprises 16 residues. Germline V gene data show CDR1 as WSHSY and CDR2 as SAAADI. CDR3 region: CASSQLREISNQPQHF. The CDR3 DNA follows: TGCGCCAGCAGTCAACTACGGGAGATTAGCAATCAGCCCCAGCATTTT.

The CDR3 protein is CASRPSGYNEQFF. CDR3 in DNA: TGTGCCAGCCGGCCTAGCGGGTACAATGAGCAGTTCTTC. The rearrangement links TRBV27 to TRBJ2-1, with 8 positions matching TRBD2. Germline loops: CDR1 MNHEY, CDR2 SMNVEV (reference sequence). This CDR3 has 13 residues. Trimming removed 8 bases from V and 4 bases from J; junction bases left unmatched: 4.

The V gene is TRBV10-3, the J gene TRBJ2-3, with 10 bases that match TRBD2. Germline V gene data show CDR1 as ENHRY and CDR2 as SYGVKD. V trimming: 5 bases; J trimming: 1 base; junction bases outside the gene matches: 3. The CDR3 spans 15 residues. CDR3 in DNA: TGTGCCATCAGTCCAACTAGCGGGGGCACAGATACGCAGTATTTT. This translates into CAISPTSGGTDTQYF.

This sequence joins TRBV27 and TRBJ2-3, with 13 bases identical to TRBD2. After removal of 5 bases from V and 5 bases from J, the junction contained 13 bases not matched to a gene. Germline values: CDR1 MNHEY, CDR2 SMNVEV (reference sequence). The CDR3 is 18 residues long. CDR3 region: CASSPTSPLAGGLDTQYF. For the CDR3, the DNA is TGTGCCAGCAGTCCGACCTCGCCACTAGCGGGGGGGCTAGATACGCAGTATTTT.

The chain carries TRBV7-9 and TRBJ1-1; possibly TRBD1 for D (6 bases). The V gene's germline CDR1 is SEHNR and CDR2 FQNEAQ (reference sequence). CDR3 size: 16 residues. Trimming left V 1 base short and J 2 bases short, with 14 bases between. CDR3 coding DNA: TGTGCCAGCAGCTTAGGCAGGGGCGACTACAACACTGAAGCTTTCTTT. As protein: CASSLGRGDYNTEAFF.

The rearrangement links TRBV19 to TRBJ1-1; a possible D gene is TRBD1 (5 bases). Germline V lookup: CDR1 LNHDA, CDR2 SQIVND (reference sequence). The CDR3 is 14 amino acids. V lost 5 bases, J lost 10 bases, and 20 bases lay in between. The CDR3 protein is CASSQQGTVGVAFF. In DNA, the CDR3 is TGTGCCAGTAGTCAGCAGGGAACGGTAGGCGTAGCTTTCTTT. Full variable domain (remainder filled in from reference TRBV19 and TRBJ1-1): DGGITQSPKYLFRKEGQNVTLSCEQNLNHDAMYWYRQDPGQGLRLIYYSQIVNDFQKGDIAEGYSVSREKKESFPLTVTSAQKNPTAFYLCASSQQGTVGVAFFGQGTRLTVV.

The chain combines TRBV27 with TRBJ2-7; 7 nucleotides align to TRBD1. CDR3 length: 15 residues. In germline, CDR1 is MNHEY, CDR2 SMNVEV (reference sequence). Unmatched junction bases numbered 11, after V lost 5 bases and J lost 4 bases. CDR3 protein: CASSEFTGEWYEQYF. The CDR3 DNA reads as TGTGCCAGCAGTGAATTTACAGGGGAGTGGTACGAGCAGTACTTC.

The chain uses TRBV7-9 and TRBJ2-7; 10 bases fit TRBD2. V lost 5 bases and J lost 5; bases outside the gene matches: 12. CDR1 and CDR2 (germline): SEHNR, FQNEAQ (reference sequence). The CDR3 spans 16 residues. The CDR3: CASSPANPGLANEQYF. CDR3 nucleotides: TGTGCCAGCAGCCCAGCGAACCCGGGACTAGCGAACGAGCAGTACTTC.

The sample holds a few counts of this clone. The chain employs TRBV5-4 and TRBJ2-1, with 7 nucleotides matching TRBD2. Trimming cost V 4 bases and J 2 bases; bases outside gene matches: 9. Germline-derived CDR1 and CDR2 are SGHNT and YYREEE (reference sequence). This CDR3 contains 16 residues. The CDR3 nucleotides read TGTGCCAGCAGCCCCAGCCCGAGCGGGACCTACAATGAGCAGTTCTTC. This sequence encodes CASSPSPSGTYNEQFF. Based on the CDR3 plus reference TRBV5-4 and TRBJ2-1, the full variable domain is ETGVTQSPTHLIKTRGQQVTLRCSSQSGHNTVSWYQQALGQGPQFIFQYYREEENGRGNFPPRFSGLQFPNYSSELNVNALELDDSALYLCASSPSPSGTYNEQFFGPGTRLTVL.

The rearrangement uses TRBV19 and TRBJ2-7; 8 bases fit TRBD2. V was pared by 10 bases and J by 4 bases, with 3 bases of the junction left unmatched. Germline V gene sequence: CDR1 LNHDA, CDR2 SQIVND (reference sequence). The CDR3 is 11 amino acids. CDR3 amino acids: CATGRGYEQYF. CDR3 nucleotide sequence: TGTGCCACCGGGAGGGGTTACGAGCAGTACTTC.

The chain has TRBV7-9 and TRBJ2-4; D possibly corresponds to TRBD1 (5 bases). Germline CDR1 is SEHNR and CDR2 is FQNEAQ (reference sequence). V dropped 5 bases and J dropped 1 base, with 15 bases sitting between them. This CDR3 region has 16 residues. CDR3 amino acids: CASSDNKGPAKNIQYF. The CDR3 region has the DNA TGTGCCAGCAGCGACAACAAGGGGCCGGCCAAAAACATTCAGTACTTC.

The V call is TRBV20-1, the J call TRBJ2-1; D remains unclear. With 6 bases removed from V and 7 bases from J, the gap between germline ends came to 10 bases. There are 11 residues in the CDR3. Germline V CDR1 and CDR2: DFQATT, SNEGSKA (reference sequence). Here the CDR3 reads CSAPIMNEQFF. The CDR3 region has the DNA TGCAGTGCCCCCATCATGAATGAGCAGTTCTTC.

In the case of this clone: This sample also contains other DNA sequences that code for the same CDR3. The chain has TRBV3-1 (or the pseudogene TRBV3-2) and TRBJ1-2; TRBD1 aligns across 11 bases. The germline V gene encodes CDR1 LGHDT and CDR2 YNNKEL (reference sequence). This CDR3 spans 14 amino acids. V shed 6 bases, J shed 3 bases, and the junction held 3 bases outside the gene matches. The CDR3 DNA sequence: TGTGCCAGCAGTCGGACAGGGGGCGACTATGGCTACACCTTC. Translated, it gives CASSRTGGDYGYTF.

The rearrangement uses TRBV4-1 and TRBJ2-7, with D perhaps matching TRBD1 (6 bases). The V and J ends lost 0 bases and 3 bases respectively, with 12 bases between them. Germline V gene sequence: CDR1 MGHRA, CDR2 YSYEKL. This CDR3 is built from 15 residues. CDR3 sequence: CASSQDRDTFYEQYF. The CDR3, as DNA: TGCGCCAGCAGCCAAGATAGGGACACCTTCTACGAGCAGTACTTC.